What follows is one T cell receptor (beta chain) and its context. Its antigen remains unidentified. The sample comes from a study of radiotherapy plus CTLA-4 blockade in lung cancer. Study at large: Objective responses occurred in around 20% of patients; 25% to 35% had disease control. Whole-study results and caveats: TCR clones originating in tumors grew in number in blood after radiotherapy plus ipilimumab.

V shed 0 bases and J shed 4 bases, with 9 bases lying between them. Germline CDR1 MNHNS, CDR2 SASEGT. The CDR3 totals 14 residues. Data came from immunoSEQ multiplex PCR; TCRdb stores just in-frame clones and leaves some out. The sample records around 82,000 clones, about four fifths being singletons. Focal radiation and CTLA-4 blockade (ipilimumab) were tested in chemo-refractory metastatic non-small-cell lung cancer patients. The source of this sequence is a human donor with non-small cell lung cancer whose response to radiotherapy plus ipilimumab could not be evaluated. Some clones in this sample may be carry-over from other donors' samples. This chain joins TRBV6-1 and TRBJ1-1; possible D gene TRBD1, 6 bases. This sample comprised peripheral blood, obtained from a patient treated with radiotherapy plus ipilimumab. The chain's CDR3 is CASSEAAGVTEAFF. For the CDR3, the DNA is TGTGCCAGCAGTGAAGCAGCAGGGGTCACTGAAGCTTTCTTT.